This entry is about one T cell receptor (beta chain). In this sample, this clone turned up a few times. Its antigen remains undetermined. No qualities accompany the bases; no much larger clone lies one base away. This entry is derived from a study of CD8+ T cells in alopecia areata (dated by TCRdb to the late 2010s). About the study as a whole: High-throughput TCRbeta sequencing was used to examine T cell clonal expansion in alopecia areata in both the C3H/HeJ mouse model and human patients. Clonality in the scalp was compared among normal scalp (n=4), patchy alopecia areata scalp (n=8), and alopecia totalis/universalis scalp (n=8). Amplification of TCRbeta CDR3 regions was done by immunoSEQ multiplex PCR using 35 Vbeta forward primers and 13 Jbeta reverse primers. The RNA source kit depended on sample type: the PAXgene miRNA kit for fixed scalp, the miRNeasy kit for PBMCs, and the RNeasy kit for mouse skin. On the human side, TCRbeta sequencing was run on scalp tissue and on sorted CD4+ and CD8+ peripheral blood T cells from healthy controls and from alopecia areata patients with either patchy or totalis/universalis disease.

Lesional scalp punch biopsies and peripheral blood were obtained from alopecia areata patients. PBMCs were separated by density centrifugation and stained for CD3, CD4 and CD8, after which CD4+ and CD8+ T cells were sorted on a FACSAria. The untreated alopecia areata patients were recruited through a multicenter biomarker study. In several patients from the biomarker study, blood CD8+ T cells were sorted further into NKG2D-low and NKG2D-high fractions. On the study overall, not on this receptor specifically: Shared TCR sequences between patients were less evident than in mice, which may be partly attributable to HLA diversity in the patient population. Compared with normal scalp, lesional scalp had higher clonality and more expanded CD8+ clones, particularly in alopecia totalis/universalis, a pattern that suggests antigenic drive. Unlike mouse skin, which is dominated by gammadelta T cells, normal human skin has resident alphabeta T cells that are also sequenced, and this complicates analysis of the scalp TCR repertoire.

The library relied on the immunoSEQ multiplex PCR assay. RNA was extracted from all samples and reverse transcribed into cDNA, which served as template for TCR sequencing. SuperScript III was used for first-strand cDNA synthesis, primed with a 2:1 mix of oligo-dT and random hexamers. Amplification bias was assessed with a synthetic immune receptor repertoire, and residual bias was removed computationally. Processing in the source paper ran as follows. Raw reads were preprocessed for error removal, and CDR3 was defined according to IMGT conventions as running from the conserved cysteine to phenylalanine. Clonality was computed as 1 minus the Shannon entropy, with the entropy normalized by log2 of the number of productive unique TCRs. Scalp TCRbeta sequences were cross-referenced with sorted blood CD4 and CD8 repertoires so that the CD4 or CD8 identity of scalp clones could be inferred. TCRdb stores this immuneACCESS table with in-frame sequences only. Part of the clones is absent; in the studies checked, under half of the shortfall reflects unresolved V genes, and no reason is known for the rest. V, J and clone size are taken as reported in that table, and D and trimming were inferred from the DNA itself. The table for this sample lists about 110,000 clones; under 65% of them were counted only once. The leading ten clones occupy around 25% of the sample.

V is pruned by 0 bases and J by 3 bases, leaving 11 bases of the junction without a gene match. CDR1 and CDR2 were assigned from the germline V gene as SQVTM and ANQGSEA. The CDR3 has 17 amino acids, counting the end cysteine and phenylalanine. The CDR3 DNA has 51 bases and is translated from base 1. This sequence uses TRBV29-1 and TRBJ2-1; TRBD2 fits 7 bases in the junction. Sequencing input: NKG2D-low CD8+ T cells sorted from blood. This specimen's cell subset or site label, per the study, means: sorted CD8+ NKG2D-low blood T cells. The receptor was derived from a human donor with alopecia areata. The DNA reads TGCAGCGTTGAAGATCAAATAGGGAGGGCGAACTACAATGAGCAGTTCTTC. Its translation reads: CSVEDQIGRANYNEQFF.